The TCR beta chain described here comes from a study of tumor-infiltrating lymphocytes in primary liver carcinoma (dated 2017 in TCRdb). At the level of the whole study: Of the five patients, three men and two women aged 30 to 69 years, four had hepatocellular carcinoma and one had combined HCC and intrahepatic cholangiocarcinoma. The five patients had tumors of stage T1-T3 N0M0, with maximum diameters ranging from about 4 to 11 cm. Samples yielded roughly 3.65 to 7.13 million productive TCRbeta reads; read depth did not differ significantly between tissue types. TCRbeta repertoire sequencing, expression microarrays and whole-exome sequencing were combined in the study across five regions of each liver tumor, with adjacent normal tissue and blood also included. TCRbeta repertoire sequencing covered about 35 specimens from 5 patients: 25 or so tumor regions, 5 adjacent noncancerous liver tissues and 5 peripheral blood samples. To link TCRbeta repertoire diversity to the local molecular phenotype, the 20 to 30 tumor region samples were profiled with Agilent mRNA microarrays. Reproducibility between technical replicate repertoires was high, with correlation coefficients above 0.95 and mean shared-clone rates roughly 0.86.

On this clonotype: Its antigen remains undetermined. One end of the junction fails to match germline, which may point to a read error.

A constant-region primer and ProtoScript II reverse transcriptase were used to reverse-transcribe TCRbeta-specific cDNA from around 480 ng total RNA. The TCRbeta libraries were prepared through three rounds of nested multiplex PCR following a slightly modified ARM-PCR procedure. Each of the first two PCR rounds ran for nine to eleven cycles and used multiplex TRBV1-TRBV30 forward primers together with a Cbeta reverse primer. Sample barcodes and Illumina adapters were added in a final 25-cycle PCR with Deep VentR polymerase. Before sequencing, amplicons between 200 and 500 bp were purified from gel using a QIAquick gel extraction kit. An Illumina HiSeq 2500 was used to sequence the TCRbeta amplicons, generating 250-bp paired-end reads. Per the source publication's procedure: Trimmomatic v0.33 was used to quality-trim the reads, and FLASH v1.2.11 was used to merge paired reads so that full CDR3 sequences could be recovered. MiGEC v1.2.1b assigned V, D and J germline segments to the rearranged TCRbeta sequences. Clonotype statistics and Shannon-Wiener diversity indices were computed with VDJtools v1.0.0. Except for diversity analysis, only the 250 most abundant clonotypes of each sample were used in subsequent analyses to reduce sampling bias. TCRdb reprocessing: public reads trimmed at Q25 with fastp, clones called with MiXCR, in-frame beta chains kept. All rows with the same CDR3 protein become a single entry with the most common DNA and genes. The V and J calls were not made by the authors but by TCRdb's processing. For this sample the table gives more than 55,000 distinct CDR3 sequences, of which just over 70% were detected only once. Roughly three fifths of the sample is in the top ten clones.

Without any cell sorting, total RNA and DNA were co-extracted from about 20-30 mg of bulk tissue using the AllPrep DNA/RNA mini kit. Between November 2015 and March 2016, about five patients in China with histopathologically diagnosed primary liver carcinoma had their tumors surgically resected. At the time of sampling, the patients had chronic HBV infection and had not received any treatment. Each tumor was sampled at five spatially separated regions: the tumor centre plus the superior, inferior, left-lateral and right-lateral poles. Histological examination found more than 80% viable tumor cells in every tumor sample. Each fresh piece of tumor and adjacent tissue was cut in two, with one half stored in RNAlater at -80 degrees C and the other half sent for histology. Points the paper makes about the study in general: Only the TCR beta chain was sequenced, which likely underestimates true repertoire diversity because unpaired alpha chains were not captured. Because the samples were bulk and unsorted, CD4+ and CD8+ T cell repertoires could not be compared. The top 250 clones accounted for a significantly greater share of the repertoire in tumors than in blood (p = 0.039). Just about 8-25% of top clones turned up in all five regions of a tumor, which suggests spatial heterogeneity among tumor-infiltrating T cells. Only five patients were included in the study, and the authors note that the findings should be validated in a larger study. Repertoire overlap was found to be higher between tumor regions (mean roughly 36%) than between tumor-adjacent (around 17%) or tumor-blood (about 14%) pairs, consistent with antigen-driven expansion.

The CDR3 runs 17 residues from the cysteine to the phenylalanine. Just the 51-base CDR3 DNA is kept, in frame starting at base 1. CDR1 is given as SGHDT and CDR2 as YYEEEE, both from the germline V gene. The sample was liver tumor tissue from sampling region 2. Read against the paper, the sample's cell subset or site label means: tumor region T2, inferior pole. Recombination connected TRBV5-6 to TRBJ2-2, with the D gene call left open. The receptor comes from a man in his forties with primary liver carcinoma and hepatitis B virus infection. The DNA sequence follows: TGTGCCAGGAGCTCCCTTTTTAAGGAGTTAGACACCGGGGAGCTGTTTTTT. The translation is CARSSLFKELDTGELFF.